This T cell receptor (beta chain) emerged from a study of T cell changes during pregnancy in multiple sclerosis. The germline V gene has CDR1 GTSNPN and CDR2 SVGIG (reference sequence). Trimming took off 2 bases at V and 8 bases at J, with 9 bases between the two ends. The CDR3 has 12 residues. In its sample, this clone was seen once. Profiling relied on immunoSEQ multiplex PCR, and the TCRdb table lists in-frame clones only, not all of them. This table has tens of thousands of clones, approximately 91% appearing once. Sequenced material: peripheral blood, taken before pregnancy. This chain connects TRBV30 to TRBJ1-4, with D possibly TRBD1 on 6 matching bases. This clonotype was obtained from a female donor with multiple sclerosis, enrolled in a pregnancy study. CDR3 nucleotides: TGTGCCTGGAGTAGGACAGACGAAAAACTGTTTTTT. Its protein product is CAWSRTDEKLFF.